This T cell receptor beta chain was documented in a study of shared clonotypes between healthy human individuals. Regarding the study as a whole: Sampling involved blood alone; tissue repertoires likely differ.

The assay was carried out at the deep level. Amplification in unsorted PBMC replicate PCRs started from approximately 300 ng DNA, which equals about 28,000 T cell genomes. Using immunoSEQ multiplex PCR, the repertoire was profiled, and TCRdb retains in-frame clones only, with some absent. The sample gives approximately 460,000 clones, about 74% of which show up once; 12% is in the top ten. Worth noting for this clone: Its antigen is unknown.

The sequence derives from a woman aged 40 to 55 in good health. Some clones in this sample may be carry-over from other donors' samples. Input material: PBMCs.

The CDR3 here is CASCPQGRKYNEQFF. Here the CDR3 DNA reads TGCGCCAGCTGCCCACAGGGAAGGAAATACAATGAGCAGTTCTTC. This chain connects TRBV5-1 to TRBJ2-1; TRBD1 might be the D (6 bases). The CDR3 is made up of 15 amino acids. Trimming cost V 7 bases and J 4 bases, with 18 bases left between them. The germline gives CDR1 SGHRS, CDR2 YFSETQ.